Below, one T cell receptor (beta chain) is given with its context. This entry comes from a study of blood T cell repertoires in COVID-19. Libraries were prepared by immunoSEQ multiplex PCR; TCRdb keeps only in-frame clonotypes and omits some of them. The table lists roughly 330,000 clones, roughly 85% of them singletons. CDR3 length: 15 amino acids. CDR1 and CDR2 (germline): LNHNV, YYDKDF (reference sequence). The V end was cut by 0 bases, the J end by 6 bases, with 12 bases between. The chain recombines TRBV15 with TRBJ1-5; D remains ambiguous. This TCR was sampled from a woman in her thirties who had recovered from COVID-19. The material sequenced was PBMCs or T cells enriched from blood (not recorded which). This chain's CDR3 is CATSRDRGRSQPQHF. The DNA of the CDR3 is TGTGCCACCAGCAGAGATCGAGGCAGAAGTCAGCCCCAGCATTTT.